This passage covers 18 T cell receptor beta chains from one sample sequenced in a study of T cells after yellow fever vaccination. MiXCR, applied by TCRdb to the 5' RACE reads, yields one record per CDR3 protein. The sample lists around 530,000 distinct CDR3 sequences, about 15% seen once, with approximately 15% in the top ten. The sequencing here drew on PBMCs, taken roughly 5 days after the first yellow fever vaccination. The receptors shown here come from a man aged 18-30 years who received the YFV17D yellow fever vaccine.

The chain recombines TRBV20-1 with TRBJ2-2; 8 bases match TRBD2. The germline V gene has CDR1 DFQATT and CDR2 SNEGSKA (reference sequence). The CDR3 length is 17 residues. With 1 base clipped from V and 0 bases from J, the junction kept 7 bases outside the gene matches. CDR3 loop: CSARGFLAGPNTGELFF. The CDR3 region has the DNA TGCAGTGCTAGAGGTTTCCTAGCGGGTCCGAACACCGGGGAGCTGTTTTTT.

The chain uses TRBV3-1 and TRBJ2-2; D call uncertain. Per the germline V gene, CDR1 is LGHDT and CDR2 is YNNKEL (reference sequence). V was clipped by 3 bases and J by 6 bases, with 2 bases between them. The CDR3 length is 11 residues. The CDR3 region has the DNA TGTGCCAGCAGCCAGCCCGGGGAGCTGTTTTTT. Residues: CASSQPGELFF.

The V and J genes are TRBV20-1 and TRBJ2-7; D perhaps matches TRBD2 (6 bases). The CDR3 loop spans 12 amino acids. Germline CDR1 DFQATT, CDR2 SNEGSKA (reference sequence). V lost 1 base and J 6 bases, leaving 10 bases between the germline ends. The CDR3 nucleotides read TGCAGTGCTAGAGGGAGGGGTCTCGAGCAGTACTTC. Its protein is CSARGRGLEQYF.

The chain links TRBV7-2 to TRBJ2-1; perhaps D is TRBD1 or TRBD2 (7 bases each). CDR1 and CDR2 from the germline V gene are SGHTA and FQGNSA. V lost 1 base, J lost 5 bases, and 18 bases lay in between. The CDR3 covers 17 residues. CDR3 in amino acids: CASSLVGRAGGHNEQFF. DNA for the CDR3: TGTGCCAGCAGCTTAGTAGGGAGGGCAGGGGGTCACAATGAGCAGTTCTTC.

The V and J genes are TRBV10-3 and TRBJ2-1, with 10 nucleotides matching TRBD1. In germline, CDR1 is ENHRY, CDR2 SYGVKD. The CDR3 has 15 residues. V shed 2 bases, J shed 9 bases, and the junction held 7 bases outside the gene matches. CDR3: CAISEPPGQGLEQFF. CDR3 bases: TGTGCCATCAGTGAGCCTCCGGGACAGGGGCTTGAGCAGTTCTTC.

The chain joins TRBV12-3 or TRBV12-4 to TRBJ1-2; D is perhaps TRBD1 (5 bases). The CDR3 contains 14 residues. V was clipped by 7 bases and J by 4 bases, with 16 bases between them. The CDR3 protein is CASTLGAESYGYTF. DNA of the CDR3: TGTGCCAGCACCCTAGGGGCCGAGAGCTATGGCTACACCTTC.

This clonotype was seen only a few times. The CDR3 loop is CSARGIRSSYEQYF. The CDR3, as DNA: TGCAGTGCTAGAGGCATAAGGAGCTCCTACGAGCAGTACTTC. V and J are TRBV20-1 and TRBJ2-7; D is unresolved. The CDR3 is 14 residues long. Trimming cost V 1 base and J 0 bases, with 10 bases left between them. Looked up from germline, CDR1 is DFQATT and CDR2 is SNEGSKA (reference sequence).

This clonotype was seen only a few times. The chain links TRBV3-1 to TRBJ2-3, with D tentatively TRBD1 (5 bases). V dropped 2 bases and J dropped 5 bases, with 14 bases sitting between them. Germline loops: CDR1 LGHDT, CDR2 YNNKEL (reference sequence). The CDR3 consists of 15 residues. The CDR3 DNA follows: TGTGCCAGCAGCCAACGAACAGGACCGGGAGATACGCAGTATTTT. It yields the protein CASSQRTGPGDTQYF.

This clonotype came up a few times. This may stem from a read error, because a much larger clone lies one nucleotide away. V is TRBV6-1 and J is TRBJ1-6; TRBD1 agrees at 8 bases. The germline V gene has CDR1 MNHNS and CDR2 SASEGT. The CDR3 has 13 amino acids. The ends lost 6 bases at V and 7 bases at J; junction bases unmatched: 2. CDR3 loop: CASSRQGNSPLHF. For the CDR3, the DNA is TGTGCCAGCAGCCGACAGGGGAATTCACCCCTCCACTTT.

V gene TRBV19 combines with J gene TRBJ2-4; either TRBD1 or TRBD2 may fit D (5 bases each). The germline V gene encodes CDR1 LNHDA and CDR2 SQIVND (reference sequence). The CDR3 covers 15 residues. With 6 bases removed from V and 7 bases from J, the gap between germline ends came to 19 bases. The CDR3, as DNA: TGTGCCAGTAGCGCACCCGGGACCGCACGGAACATTCAGTACTTC. Translated, it gives CASSAPGTARNIQYF.

The rearrangement uses TRBV14 and TRBJ2-6, with TRBD2 matching over 7 bases. The CDR3 sequence is 16 residues long. V dropped 4 bases and J dropped 2; count of bases not matched to a gene: 5. Germline CDR1 reads SGHDN; CDR2 reads FVKESK. CDR3 nucleotides: TGTGCCAGCAGCCTCCCCCGGGGGGCTGGGGCCAACGTCCTGACTTTC. Translating gives CASSLPRGAGANVLTF.

CDR3 loop: CASSQGAREQYF. As DNA, the CDR3 is TGTGCCAGCAGCCAAGGGGCCCGCGAGCAGTACTTC. The chain employs TRBV14 and TRBJ2-7; D gene unclear. CDR1 and CDR2 (germline): SGHDN, FVKESK. Trimming took off 1 base at V and 6 bases at J, with 7 bases between the two ends. The CDR3 length is 12 residues.

This clonotype has a handful of counts. The CDR3 loop is CASSLDPQGSGNTIYF. CDR3 sequence (DNA): TGCGCCAGCAGCTTGGACCCTCAGGGCTCTGGAAACACCATATATTTT. The gene calls are TRBV5-1 and TRBJ1-3; possible D gene TRBD1, 5 bases. CDR3 size: 16 residues. Trimming took 0 bases from V and 0 from J, leaving 10 bases between them. Germline V gene data show CDR1 as SGHRS and CDR2 as YFSETQ.

V gene TRBV5-1 combines with J gene TRBJ1-4; tentatively, D is TRBD1 (5 bases). V lost 2 bases and J lost 0, with 11 bases in between. This CDR3 comprises 16 residues. The germline V gene has CDR1 SGHRS and CDR2 YFSETQ. As DNA, the CDR3 is TGCGCCAGCAGCTTTTCCTTGGGGGCAACTAATGAAAAACTGTTTTTT. Translating gives CASSFSLGATNEKLFF.

This clonotype was detected only a few times. This chain connects TRBV7-2 to TRBJ2-1, with D perhaps matching TRBD1 (6 bases). Trimming left V 1 base short and J 6 bases short, with 13 bases between. The CDR3 loop spans 15 amino acids. Germline V gene sequence: CDR1 SGHTA, CDR2 FQGNSA. The chain's CDR3 is CASSLGGRRVNEQFF. CDR3 in DNA: TGTGCCAGCAGCTTAGGGGGGCGCCGGGTCAATGAGCAGTTCTTC.

The rearrangement uses TRBV4-1 and TRBJ1-1; D not certain. CDR1 is MGHRA, CDR2 YSYEKL, per germline. Trimming took 7 bases from V and 1 from J, leaving 13 bases between them. This CDR3 spans 14 amino acids. CDR3 coding DNA: TGCGCCAGCACGGACGGACGGGAGAACACTGAAGCTTTCTTT. Residues: CASTDGRENTEAFF.

V and J are TRBV12-3 or TRBV12-4 and TRBJ1-5, with a possible D match to TRBD1 (6 bases). This CDR3 comprises 13 residues. V was trimmed by 5 bases and J by 6 bases, leaving 11 bases between them. The CDR3 DNA reads as TGTGCCAGCAGTCGTGACAGGCGTCAGCCCCAGCATTTT. Its translation is CASSRDRRQPQHF.

This clonotype was seen only a few times. This chain joins TRBV5-1 and TRBJ1-6; tentative D call: TRBD1 (6 bases). Per germline, CDR1 SGHRS and CDR2 YFSETQ. The CDR3 loop spans 15 amino acids. With 3 bases removed from V and 6 bases from J, the gap between germline ends came to 13 bases. The CDR3 spells CASSSGAGPNSPLHF. The CDR3 coding sequence is TGCGCCAGCAGCTCAGGGGCCGGGCCTAATTCACCCCTCCACTTT.